The rows below give T cell receptor beta chains drawn from one sample of a study of Graves' ophthalmopathy and Graves' hyperthyroidism. TCRdb re-called the multiplex PCR reads through MiXCR, storing one row per CDR3 protein. The repertoire has 150,000 to 200,000 distinct CDR3 sequences, just under 40% of them found once; the top ten carry around 8.9%. Sequences were obtained from peripheral blood. The source is a man aged 30-40 years with Graves' ophthalmopathy. CDR3s include the opening cysteine and the closing phenylalanine or tryptophan. D genes are given only for firm matches. A row's size may be missing; if present it is once, few, many or a size class.

j_call v_call d_call clone_size cdr3_nt cdr3_aa
TRBJ2-3 TRBV6-4 . many TGTGCCAGCGCGAGGACCATTAGGGAACGTACGCAGTATTTT CASARTIRERTQYF
TRBJ2-2 TRBV5-1 . many TGCGCCAGCAGCCCGGGGCTGAATCGCGCAAGGTCCGGGGAGCTGTTTTTT CASSPGLNRARSGELFF
TRBJ2-5 TRBV6-5 TRBD2 . TGTGCCAGCAGTTACTCGAGGACTAGCGGGGTGGAGACCCAGTACTTC CASSYSRTSGVETQYF
TRBJ1-2 TRBV20-1 TRBD1 many TGCAGCTTACCCTCCGTCGGACAGGGCGAAGAGTATGGCTACACCTTC CSLPSVGQGEEYGYTF
TRBJ2-5 TRBV7-2 . medium-sized TGTGCCAGCAGCTTAGTATCGGCAGGGCGGGAGACCCAGTACTTC CASSLVSAGRETQYF
TRBJ2-7 TRBV25-1 TRBD1 many TGTGCCAGCAGTGAATGGACAGGGGGACGAACCTACGAGCAGTACTTC CASSEWTGGRTYEQYF
TRBJ2-5 TRBV20-1 . few TGCAGTGCTAGGGTGGGGGCCCACGCATTCCAAGAGACCCAGTACTTC CSARVGAHAFQETQYF
TRBJ2-5 TRBV28 TRBD2 . TGTGCCAGCGGTAGACTAGCGACACAAGAGACCCAGTACTTC CASGRLATQETQYF
TRBJ2-2 TRBV12-3/TRBV12-4 . . TGTGCCAGCAGTTTTTATCCGTCGGGGGCGACCGGGGAGCTGTTTTTT CASSFYPSGATGELFF
TRBJ2-5 TRBV24-1 . many TGTGCCACCAGTGACCCGAAGGGAATCGAAAAGACCCAGTACTTC CATSDPKGIEKTQYF
TRBJ1-2 TRBV28 . few TGTGCCAGCAGGAAAAGGGGTATTGGCTATGGCTACACCTTC CASRKRGIGYGYTF
TRBJ2-7 TRBV20-1 . . TGCAGTGCCCCGTCGTCTAGCAAGTACGAGCAGTACTTC CSAPSSSKYEQYF
TRBJ2-5 TRBV12-3/TRBV12-4 . many TGTGCCAGCACTATAGACCCCCGAGAGACCCAGTACTTC CASTIDPRETQYF
TRBJ2-7 TRBV6-1 TRBD1 many TGTGCCAGCACTACTTTGGACAGGGGAGGGTCCGAGCAGTACTTC CASTTLDRGGSEQYF
TRBJ1-5 TRBV12-3/TRBV12-4 TRBD1 . TGTGCCAGCAGTCGGACAGGGGTCAATGATCCCCAGCATTTT CASSRTGVNDPQHF
TRBJ1-1 TRBV7-9 . many TGTGCCAGCAGCTTAGGGGGCGCAAGACTGAACACTGAAGCTTTCTTT CASSLGGARLNTEAFF
TRBJ2-5 TRBV6-1 TRBD2 . TGTGCCACCGGGGGGGGTTGGGAGACCCAGTACTTC CATGGGWETQYF
TRBJ1-3 TRBV6-5 TRBD1 many TGTGCCAGCAGTTCCCCTTCCGACAGGGGGCCTGGAAACACCATATATTTT CASSSPSDRGPGNTIYF
TRBJ2-6 TRBV6-1 TRBD1 many TGTGCCAGCAGTGAAGGGGGACAGGGGCTGGCTGGGGCCAACGTCCTGACTTTC CASSEGGQGLAGANVLTF
TRBJ1-5 TRBV27 . many TGTGCCAGCAGTTTCAGGGTCGGTCAGCCCCAGCATTTT CASSFRVGQPQHF
TRBJ2-2 TRBV6-2/TRBV6-3 . few TGTGCCAGCAGCTGGGACCAGAACACCGGGGAGCTGTTTTTT CASSWDQNTGELFF
TRBJ2-5 TRBV6-2/TRBV6-3 . many TGTGCCAGCAGTTTGGTCCGGCGAGAGACCCAGTACTTC CASSLVRRETQYF
TRBJ1-1 TRBV15 . many TGTGCCACTGTATCCCGGGAAGGCACTGAAGCTTTCTTT CATVSREGTEAFF
TRBJ1-6 TRBV6-5 . . TGTGCCAGCAGTTACTCAACGGGCAGGGAGAATTCACCCCTCCACTTT CASSYSTGRENSPLHF
TRBJ2-7 TRBV19 . many TGTGCCAGTAGTGGGGGTTCTTCCTACGAGCAGTACTTC CASSGGSSYEQYF
TRBJ2-5 TRBV11-2 TRBD2 . TGTGCCAGCAGCACACACAGGACTAGCGGGATTGGGGAGACCCAGTACTTC CASSTHRTSGIGETQYF
TRBJ1-2 TRBV6-5 . many TGTGCCAGCAGTAGACACAGGGAGGACTATGGCTACACCTTC CASSRHREDYGYTF
TRBJ2-2 TRBV10-3 . many TGTGCCATCAGTGGCCGGGGACGCTTCTCCGGGGAGCTGTTTTTT CAISGRGRFSGELFF
TRBJ2-2 TRBV6-7 TRBD1 many TGTGCCAGCAGCCCACTCTTGACAGGGGCAGGCGGGGAGCTGTTTTTT CASSPLLTGAGGELFF
TRBJ2-7 TRBV6-2/TRBV6-3 TRBD2 . TGTGCCAGCAGTTACTTAGCGGGACCCTACGAGCAGTACTTC CASSYLAGPYEQYF